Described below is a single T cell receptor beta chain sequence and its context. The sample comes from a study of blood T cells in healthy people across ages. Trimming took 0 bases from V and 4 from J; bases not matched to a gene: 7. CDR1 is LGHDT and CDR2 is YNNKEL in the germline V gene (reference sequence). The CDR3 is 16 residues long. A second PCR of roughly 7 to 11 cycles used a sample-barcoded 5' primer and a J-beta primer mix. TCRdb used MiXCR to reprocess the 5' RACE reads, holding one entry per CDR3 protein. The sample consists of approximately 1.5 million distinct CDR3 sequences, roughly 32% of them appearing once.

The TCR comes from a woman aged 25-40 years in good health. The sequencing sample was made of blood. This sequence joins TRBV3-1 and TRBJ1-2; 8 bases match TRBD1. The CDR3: CASSQDPRGLSYGYTF. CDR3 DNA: TGTGCCAGCAGCCAAGATCCCAGGGGGCTTAGCTATGGCTACACCTTC.